The 6 T cell receptor beta chains presented below share a single source sample, sequenced in a study of cytomegalovirus exposure and HLA in healthy donors. The PCR had 60 Vbeta and 13 Jbeta primers. TCRdb's table, derived via immunoSEQ multiplex PCR, lists solely in-frame clones and lacks some. This sample yields 70,000 or so clones, of which roughly four fifths are seen a single time; over 1.5% belongs to the top ten. The sequenced sample consisted of PBMCs. These receptors were obtained from a man aged 18-30 years in good health and CMV-seronegative.

This clone was detected once. This sequence joins TRBV29-1 and TRBJ2-2, with 9 nucleotides matching TRBD1. Germline V gene lookup returns CDR1 SQVTM and CDR2 ANQGSEA. CDR3 size: 15 residues. V gave up 7 bases and J gave up 4 bases; unmatched junction bases: 10. As DNA, the CDR3 is TGCAGCGCCGCCCATCGGGACAGGGTCACCGGGGAGCTGTTTTTT. This codes for CSAAHRDRVTGELFF.

This chain connects TRBV7-9 to TRBJ1-3; 7 nucleotides align to TRBD1. Germline V gives CDR1 SEHNR, CDR2 FQNEAQ (reference sequence). The CDR3 length is 17 residues. The V segment lost 0 bases and the J segment 4 bases; nucleotides outside the gene matches: 9. CDR3 sequence: CASSLALDRAHGNTIYF. The CDR3 DNA is TGTGCCAGCAGCTTAGCTCTCGACAGGGCACACGGAAACACCATATATTTT.

The V call is TRBV2, the J call TRBJ1-2; 9 nucleotides agree with TRBD1. J lost 6 bases, V lost 4 bases, and 6 bases had no gene match. Germline CDR1 is SNHLY and CDR2 is FYNNEI. The CDR3 has 14 amino acids. DNA of the CDR3: TGTGCCAGCAGTGGTACAGGGGGCGTCAATGGCTACACCTTC. Amino acids: CASSGTGGVNGYTF.

This chain links TRBV28 with TRBJ2-7; perhaps TRBD1 as D (5 bases). Germline CDR1 reads MDHEN; CDR2 reads SYDVKM. CDR3 length: 15 amino acids. V shed 5 bases and J shed 2 bases, with 16 bases lying between them. DNA of the CDR3: TGTGCCAGCAGTCTCCAGGGCGTTATAACCTACGAGCAGTACTTC. This encodes CASSLQGVITYEQYF.

The V call is TRBV30, the J call TRBJ1-2; D is perhaps TRBD1 (6 bases). V was clipped by 2 bases and J by 7 bases, with 23 bases between them. The CDR3 has 16 residues. Germline loops: CDR1 GTSNPN, CDR2 SVGIG (reference sequence). CDR3 sequence (DNA): TGTGCCTGGAGTATATTACATTTTAAAGGGGGAATTGGCTACACCTTC. Its translation is CAWSILHFKGGIGYTF.

This clone was found a few times. V is TRBV7-9 and J is TRBJ2-7; D is ambiguous. Trimming removed 0 bases from V and 0 bases from J, with 3 bases in between. The CDR3 totals 13 residues. Looked up from germline, CDR1 is SEHNR and CDR2 is FQNEAQ (reference sequence). The chain's CDR3 is CASSLASSYEQYF. The CDR3 DNA reads as TGTGCCAGCAGCTTAGCGAGCTCCTACGAGCAGTACTTC.